Given below is one T cell receptor beta chain in context. The same CDR3 can be traced to other DNA sequences in this sample. The CDR3 length is 13 residues. V was shortened by 2 bases and J by 1 base, with 6 bases between the two germline ends. The germline V gene has CDR1 SGHRS and CDR2 YFSETQ. Methods used by the authors: Amplification of reference gene primers was used by the study to estimate nucleated cell counts. Sequencing used immunoSEQ multiplex PCR; TCRdb keeps in-frame clones, though not all of them. That table is the source of V, J and clone size, and D and trimming were worked out from the DNA. The data contain fewer than 200,000 clones, about four fifths of them singletons. The participants were between about 18 and 90 years old and came from 24 US areas. This entry belongs to a study of blood T cell repertoires in COVID-19. On the study more broadly: Samples taken during acute and convalescent COVID-19 were collected in the United States, Italy and Spain. T cells, B-cell-depleted T cells, or PBMCs supplied cDNA or gDNA.

The sample comprised PBMCs or T cells enriched from blood (not recorded which). The chain is built from TRBV5-1 and TRBJ1-1; D might be TRBD1 (5 bases). The source is a man aged 45 to 65 who had recovered from COVID-19. CDR3 sequence: CASSLDRNTEAFF. The CDR3 nucleotides read TGCGCCAGCAGCTTAGACAGGAACACTGAAGCTTTCTTT.